The present entry profiles one T cell receptor (beta chain) with its context. What it binds is unknown. TCRdb's table, derived via immunoSEQ multiplex PCR, lists solely in-frame clones and lacks some. Of roughly 170,000 clones listed, about 90% are singletons. This record belongs to a study of T cell responses to AZD1222 COVID-19 vaccine. General study findings and limits: Spike-specific TCR breadth and depth rose after two AZD1222 doses. Only 5 or 6 people who got AZD1222 tested seropositive at baseline.

Germline V gene lookup returns CDR1 MNHNY and CDR2 SVGAGI (reference sequence). Trimming pared 5 bases from V and 6 bases from J, leaving 13 bases between. This CDR3 spans 13 amino acids. The chain combines TRBV6-6 with TRBJ1-1; D is possibly TRBD1 (5 bases). The sequences come from peripheral blood, collected on day 0 of AZD1222 vaccination. This TCR was sampled from an adult in good health. The CDR3 spells CASSGPGFAEAFF. CDR3 coding DNA: TGTGCCAGCAGTGGACCAGGGTTCGCTGAAGCTTTCTTT.